What follows are 23 T cell receptor beta chains derived from one specimen sequenced in a study of cytomegalovirus exposure and HLA in healthy donors. Method: immunoSEQ multiplex PCR; TCRdb's copy keeps in-frame clones and lacks some. The data show about 68,000 clones, roughly nine tenths seen once. The sample consisted of PBMCs. Receptor source: a man younger than 30 in good health and CMV-seronegative.

This clone was observed once. V usage is TRBV10-3 and J usage is TRBJ1-3; D is ambiguous. V lost 7 bases to trimming and J lost 5 bases, with 12 bases between them. The germline gives CDR1 ENHRY, CDR2 SYGVKD. The CDR3 extends over 13 amino acids. The CDR3 here is CAIKEVRRNTIYF. The CDR3, as DNA: TGTGCCATCAAAGAGGTTCGCCGAAACACCATATATTTT.

The V and J genes are TRBV10-3 and TRBJ1-1, with D maybe TRBD1 (6 bases). Trimming removed 4 bases from V and 5 bases from J, with 11 bases in between. Per the germline V gene, CDR1 is ENHRY and CDR2 is SYGVKD. This CDR3 comprises 13 residues. In DNA form, the CDR3 reads TGTGCCATCAGTGGACAGGATCGGACTGAAGCTTTCTTT. This translates into CAISGQDRTEAFF.

The CDR3 sequence: CASSSSTGGAFQPQHF. The CDR3 coding sequence is TGTGCCAGCAGTTCGTCGACAGGGGGCGCGTTTCAGCCCCAGCATTTT. The chain carries TRBV27 and TRBJ1-5; TRBD1 matches 10 bases. The V and J ends lost 4 bases and 6 bases, in that order; junction bases with no gene match: 9. In germline, CDR1 is MNHEY, CDR2 SMNVEV (reference sequence). There are 16 residues in the CDR3.

Concerning this clone itself: The germline gene is not matched at one end of the junction; a read error may be the cause. V and J are TRBV7-7 and TRBJ2-1, with TRBD2 matching over 14 bases. The CDR3 is 16 amino acids. Germline V gene data show CDR1 as SSHAT and CDR2 as FNYEAQ (reference sequence). CDR3 bases: TGTGCTAGCAGCCAGTGGACTAGCGGGAGGACTGGTGAGCAGTTCTTC. Amino acids: CASSQWTSGRTGEQFF. The variable domain in full, completed from reference TRBV7-7 and TRBJ2-1, reads GAGVSQSPRYKVTKRGQDVTLRCDPISSHATLYWYQQALGQGPEFLTYFNYEAQPDKSGLPSDRFSAERPEGSISTLTIQRTEQRDSAMYRCASSQWTSGRTGEQFFGPGTRLTVL.

The chain uses TRBV2 and TRBJ1-1; D is undetermined. Between the trimmed V and J ends, which lost 4 bases and 7 bases, there was a span of 13 bases. The CDR3 has 13 residues. Germline V gene lookup returns CDR1 SNHLY and CDR2 FYNNEI. CDR3 in amino acids: CASSGRQTLEAFF. The CDR3 region has the DNA TGTGCCAGCAGTGGCAGGCAGACCCTTGAAGCTTTCTTT.

The rearrangement links TRBV6-6 to TRBJ2-7; possible D gene TRBD1, 6 bases. V lost 5 bases and J lost 5, with 19 bases in between. The CDR3 totals 15 residues. CDR1 and CDR2 (germline): MNHNY, SVGAGI (reference sequence). The CDR3 DNA reads TGTGCCAGCAGTAAGGGGCGAGAGGGGGTGGACGAGCAGTACTTC. Amino acid sequence: CASSKGREGVDEQYF.

The CDR3 sequence is CASGLGLGTSTDTQYF. In DNA, the CDR3 is TGTGCTAGTGGTTTAGGTCTGGGGACTAGCACAGATACGCAGTATTTT. This sequence joins TRBV12-5 and TRBJ2-3, with a tentative D call TRBD2 (6 bases). From germline, CDR1 is LGHNT and CDR2 FRNRAP. V lost 3 bases and J lost 0, with 13 bases in between. This CDR3 spans 16 amino acids.

This chain uses TRBV10-3 with TRBJ1-2; maybe TRBD1 (5 bases). The germline CDR1 and CDR2 sequences are ENHRY and SYGVKD. CDR3 length: 11 residues. Deletions cut 6 bases from V and 4 bases from J, with 6 bases between. DNA for the CDR3: TGTGCCATCAGGGGGCTCTATGGCTACACCTTC. Translated, it gives CAIRGLYGYTF.

This clone came up a few times. The V and J genes are TRBV7-2 and TRBJ2-1; 12 nucleotides match TRBD2. The V gene's germline CDR1 is SGHTA and CDR2 FQGNSA. The CDR3 runs 15 residues. V was clipped by 1 base and J by 8 bases; unmatched bases: 3. CDR3 nucleotides: TGTGCCAGCAGCTTAGGGCTAGCGGGAGGGTATGAGCAGTTCTTC. This translates into CASSLGLAGGYEQFF.

The chain joins TRBV27 to TRBJ2-1; TRBD2 agrees at 14 bases. Germline CDR1 is MNHEY and CDR2 is SMNVEV (reference sequence). CDR3 length: 17 amino acids. V trimming: 2 bases; J trimming: 7 bases; junction bases outside the gene matches: 7. The CDR3 reads CASSLTGGTSGSNEQFF. The CDR3 DNA is TGTGCCAGCAGTTTAACGGGAGGGACTAGCGGGAGTAATGAGCAGTTCTTC.

This chain uses TRBV7-2 with TRBJ2-7; perhaps TRBD1 as D (7 bases). This CDR3 is 13 amino acids long. The V and J ends lost 5 bases and 3 bases respectively, with 11 bases between them. Looked up from germline, CDR1 is SGHTA and CDR2 is FQGNSA. CDR3 sequence reads: CASSPRGVYEQYF. The CDR3 DNA reads TGTGCCAGCAGCCCCAGGGGGGTCTACGAGCAGTACTTC.

This sequence joins TRBV7-2 and TRBJ2-7, with 8 bases that match TRBD2. Germline V gives CDR1 SGHTA, CDR2 FQGNSA. The V segment lost 2 bases and the J segment 2 bases; nucleotides outside the gene matches: 5. This CDR3 region has 15 residues. In nucleotides, the CDR3 is TGTGCCAGCAGCTTACGGCGGGAGGCTACCTACGAGCAGTACTTC. Encoded protein: CASSLRREATYEQYF.

J is TRBJ2-3 and V is TRBV18; possibly TRBD2 for D (6 bases). From germline, CDR1 is KGHSH and CDR2 LQKENI. The V end lost 6 bases, the J end lost 1 base, and 14 bases lay between the germline ends. The CDR3 has 15 residues. The CDR3 DNA is TGTGCCAGCTCGGGGGAGGTTACTCGCACAGATACGCAGTATTTT. The encoded protein is CASSGEVTRTDTQYF.

This clone was counted a few times. This sequence joins TRBV6-5 and TRBJ2-7; 7 bases match TRBD2. Germline loops: CDR1 MNHEY, CDR2 SVGAGI. V lost 2 bases and J lost 2; bases outside the gene matches: 6. This CDR3 spans 15 amino acids. This CDR3 is CASSYPGGGAYEQYF. Written as DNA, the CDR3 is TGTGCCAGCAGTTACCCGGGCGGGGGAGCCTACGAGCAGTACTTC.

This rearrangement joins TRBV7-9 to TRBJ1-5; D remains unclear. Trimming took 4 bases from V and 2 from J, leaving 15 bases between them. Per germline, CDR1 SEHNR and CDR2 FQNEAQ (reference sequence). The CDR3 runs to 16 residues. In DNA form, the CDR3 reads TGTGCCAGCAGCTCTCAATCGGGATGGGGCAATCAGCCCCAGCATTTT. Translating it yields CASSSQSGWGNQPQHF. Full variable domain (outside the CDR3, taken from reference TRBV7-9 and TRBJ1-5): DTGVSQNPRHKITKRGQNVTFRCDPISEHNRLYWYRQTLGQGPEFLTYFQNEAQLEKSRLLSDRFSAERPKGSFSTLEIQRTEQGDSAMYLCASSSQSGWGNQPQHFGDGTRLSIL.

The chain employs TRBV5-1 and TRBJ2-3; 10 bases fit TRBD2. Germline CDR1 is SGHRS and CDR2 is YFSETQ. The V gene end was trimmed by 2 bases and the J gene end by 1 base; junction bases not matched to a gene: 1. This CDR3 is 15 amino acids long. CDR3 residues: CASSFGTSGTDTQYF. The CDR3 bases are TGCGCCAGCAGCTTTGGGACTAGCGGCACAGATACGCAGTATTTT.

The CDR3 spells CASSARQGNTGELFF. The CDR3, as DNA: TGTGCCAGCAGTGCCCGACAGGGTAACACCGGGGAGCTGTTTTTT. The rearrangement links TRBV6-1 to TRBJ2-2; 7 bases match TRBD1. CDR3 length equals 15 residues. Germline V gene lookup returns CDR1 MNHNS and CDR2 SASEGT. The V and J ends lost 4 bases and 2 bases, in that order; junction bases with no gene match: 4.

This chain uses TRBV18 with TRBJ2-7; 15 positions agree with TRBD2. With 2 bases clipped from V and 2 bases from J, the junction kept 7 bases outside the gene matches. This CDR3 is 18 amino acids long. The germline V gene encodes CDR1 KGHSH and CDR2 LQKENI. The CDR3, as DNA: TGTGCCAGCTCACCAGGAGGGACTAGCGGGGGGATCACCTACGAGCAGTACTTC. Protein: CASSPGGTSGGITYEQYF.

This rearrangement joins TRBV7-2 to TRBJ2-7, with D possibly matching TRBD1 (5 bases). Germline CDR1 is SGHTA and CDR2 is FQGNSA. The germline V and J ends were trimmed by 1 base and 4 bases, with 14 bases remaining between them. The CDR3 consists of 15 residues. For the CDR3, the DNA is TGTGCCAGCAGCTTAGGGGCAGGGTTTTTATACGAGCAGTACTTC. Amino acid sequence: CASSLGAGFLYEQYF.

The chain links TRBV28 to TRBJ1-2; D is possibly TRBD1 (6 bases). Germline V gives CDR1 MDHEN, CDR2 SYDVKM. V lost 5 bases to trimming and J lost 2 bases, with 15 bases between them. The CDR3 has 15 amino acids. CDR3 residues: CASSNRQGINYGYTF. The CDR3 nucleotides read TGTGCCAGCAGTAATCGGCAGGGGATAAACTATGGCTACACCTTC.

J is TRBJ1-2 and V is TRBV5-3, with D maybe TRBD1 (6 bases). TRBV5-3 is assigned to the ORF class and has an uncertain function. V lost 0 bases to trimming and J lost 7 bases, with 13 bases between them. The CDR3 is made up of 14 amino acids. CDR3 in amino acids: CARSLEREGGGYTF. The CDR3 nucleotides are TGTGCCAGAAGCTTGGAACGCGAAGGGGGTGGCTACACCTTC.

The chain carries TRBV4-2 and TRBJ1-4, with TRBD1 matching 9 bases. The CDR3 extends over 15 amino acids. The trim removed 3 bases at V and 8 bases at J, leaving 7 bases unmatched. In germline, CDR1 is LGHNA, CDR2 YNFKEQ. The CDR3 nucleotides read TGTGCCAGCAGCCAGACCGGACAGGGGAAAGAAAAACTGTTTTTT. Encoded protein: CASSQTGQGKEKLFF.

The chain combines TRBV9 with TRBJ2-7; TRBD1 matches at 9 bases. CDR3 length equals 15 residues. Germline V gives CDR1 SGDLS, CDR2 YYNGEE. The J segment lost 2 bases and the V segment lost 4 bases, leaving 7 bases of the junction unmatched. CDR3 bases: TGTGCCAGCAGCTCCCGGGGGGACAGGGCCTACGAGCAGTACTTC. Its protein product is CASSSRGDRAYEQYF.